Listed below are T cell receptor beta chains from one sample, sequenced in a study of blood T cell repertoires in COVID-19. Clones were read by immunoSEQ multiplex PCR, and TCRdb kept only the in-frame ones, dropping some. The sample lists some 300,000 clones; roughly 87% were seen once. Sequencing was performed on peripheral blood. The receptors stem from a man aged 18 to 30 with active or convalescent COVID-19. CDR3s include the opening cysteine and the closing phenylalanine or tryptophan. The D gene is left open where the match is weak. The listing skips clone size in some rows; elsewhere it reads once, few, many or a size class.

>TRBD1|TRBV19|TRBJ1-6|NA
TGTGCCAGTAGATGGAGGAGGGGGCTTTCCTATAATTCACCCCTCCACTTT
CASRWRRGLSYNSPLHF
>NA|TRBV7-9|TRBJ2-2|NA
TGTGCCAGCAGCCCGTGGGGAGAAACCGGGGAGCTGTTTTTT
CASSPWGETGELFF
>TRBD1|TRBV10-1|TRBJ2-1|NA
TGCGCCAGCGCTGGGACAGGGCGGGAGAATGAGCAGTTCTTC
CASAGTGRENEQFF
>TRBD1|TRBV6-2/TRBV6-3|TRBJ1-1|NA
TGTGCCAGCAGCCAGGGGGCTGAAGCTTTCTTT
CASSQGAEAFF
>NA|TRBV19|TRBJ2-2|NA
TGTGCCAGTAGGAGCACCGGGGAGCTGTTTTTT
CASRSTGELFF
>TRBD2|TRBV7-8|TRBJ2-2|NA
TGTGCCAGCAGCTTGCTCCAGAGCGGGAGTGGTGGGGAGCTGTTTTTT
CASSLLQSGSGGELFF
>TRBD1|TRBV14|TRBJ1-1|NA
TGTGCCAGCAGCCCTAGGACAGGGGGAGGCACTGAAGCTTTCTTT
CASSPRTGGGTEAFF
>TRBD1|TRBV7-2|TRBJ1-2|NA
TGTGCCAGCAGCTTAACGGGGACAGCTAACTATGGCTACACCTTC
CASSLTGTANYGYTF
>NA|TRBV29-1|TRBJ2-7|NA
TGCAGCGTTGAGGGGGCATACGAGCAGTACTTC
CSVEGAYEQYF
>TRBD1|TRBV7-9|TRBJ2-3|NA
TGTGCCAGCAGCATCCGGGACAGTACTACGCAGTATTTT
CASSIRDSTTQYF
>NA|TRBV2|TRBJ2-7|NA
TGTGCCAGCAGTGGTATCTACGAGCAGTACTTC
CASSGIYEQYF
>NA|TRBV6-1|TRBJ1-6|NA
TGTGCCAGCAGTGAATCGAACCCAGGGACTCCCCTCCACTTT
CASSESNPGTPLHF
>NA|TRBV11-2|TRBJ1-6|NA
TGTGCCAGCAGCTTTTTCTCCGGCTCCTATAATTCACCCCTCCACTTT
CASSFFSGSYNSPLHF
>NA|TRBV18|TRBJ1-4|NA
TGTGCCAGCTCACCATCCAACAGGCCCAATGAAAAACTGTTTTTT
CASSPSNRPNEKLFF
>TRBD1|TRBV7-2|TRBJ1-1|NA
TGTGCCAGCAGCTTCTATCTGACAGGGATCAACACTGAAGCTTTCTTT
CASSFYLTGINTEAFF
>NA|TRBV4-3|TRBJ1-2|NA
TGCGCCAGCAGCCAAGATCCCCATAACTATGGCTACACCTTC
CASSQDPHNYGYTF
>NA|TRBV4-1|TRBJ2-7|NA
TGCGCCAGCAGCCAAGATTATTTCGGGAGCATGTCAACCCGGGACTACGAGCAGTACTTC
CASSQDYFGSMSTRDYEQYF
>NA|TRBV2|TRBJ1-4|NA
TGTGCCAGCAGACGGATGGAGGAAAAACTGTTTTTT
CASRRMEEKLFF
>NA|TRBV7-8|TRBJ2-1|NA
TGTGCCATAGGCGTAGTGGAGGGTGAGCAGTTCTTC
CAIGVVEGEQFF
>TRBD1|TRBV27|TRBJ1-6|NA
TGTGCCAGCAGTTTCTACCGACCCTCCCGGGACAGCTCCTATAATTCACCCCTCCACTTT
CASSFYRPSRDSSYNSPLHF
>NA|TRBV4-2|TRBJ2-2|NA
TGTGCCAGCAGCCAAGGCCACAGCTCGAACACCGGGGAGCTGTTTTTT
CASSQGHSSNTGELFF
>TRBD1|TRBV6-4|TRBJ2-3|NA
TGTGCCAGCAGTGCGTTGGGGGACAGTCATCAGTATTTT
CASSALGDSHQYF
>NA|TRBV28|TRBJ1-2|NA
TGTGCCAGCAGTTTAAATGACAGGATCTATGGCTACACCTTC
CASSLNDRIYGYTF
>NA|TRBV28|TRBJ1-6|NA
TGTGCCAGCAGTCTCAGGGGTTCACCCCTCCACTTT
CASSLRGSPLHF
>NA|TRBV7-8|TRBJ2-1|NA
TGTGCCAGCAGCATGACCCGGGACTCCCGGACCCCCTACAATGAGCAGTTCTTC
CASSMTRDSRTPYNEQFF
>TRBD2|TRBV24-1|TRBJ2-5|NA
TGTGCCACCAGTGGGTCTAGCGGGACTGAGACCCAGTACTTC
CATSGSSGTETQYF
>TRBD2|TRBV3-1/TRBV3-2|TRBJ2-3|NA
TGTGCCAGCAGCCTCAGTAATAGCGGGGGAACAGATACGCAGTATTTT
CASSLSNSGGTDTQYF
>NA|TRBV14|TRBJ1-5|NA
TGTGCCAGCAGTCCCAAGGGGTCGGACACCTATCAGCCCCAGCATTTT
CASSPKGSDTYQPQHF
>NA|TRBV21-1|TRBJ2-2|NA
TGTGCCAGCAGCAAAGCGCAGCGAGGGAACACCGGGGAGCTGTTTTTT
CASSKAQRGNTGELFF
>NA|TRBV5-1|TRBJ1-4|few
TGCGCCAGCAGCCCAGAAGACGGGGGAGGCGAAAAACTGTTTTTT
CASSPEDGGGEKLFF
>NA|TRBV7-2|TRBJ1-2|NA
TGTGCCAGCAGCTTAGGGGCCGGGGTCAACTATGGCTACACCTTC
CASSLGAGVNYGYTF
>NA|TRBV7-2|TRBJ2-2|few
TGTGCCAGCATCAGGGATAATACCGGGGAGCTGTTTTTT
CASIRDNTGELFF
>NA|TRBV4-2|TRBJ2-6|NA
TGTGCCAGCAGCCAAGCAGGGGTAGGCTCTGGGGCCAACGTCCTGACTTTC
CASSQAGVGSGANVLTF
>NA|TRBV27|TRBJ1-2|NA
TGTGCCAGCAGCTCCCGCCCAGCTAACTATGGCTACACCTTC
CASSSRPANYGYTF
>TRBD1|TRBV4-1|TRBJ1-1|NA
TGCGCCAGCAGCCTTGGACAGGCCATGAACACTGAAGCTTTCTTT
CASSLGQAMNTEAFF